The 32 T cell receptor beta chains presented below share a single source sample, sequenced in a study of cytomegalovirus exposure and HLA in healthy donors. This PCR relied on a set of 60 Vbeta primers and 13 Jbeta primers. This table comes from immunoSEQ multiplex PCR, and its TCRdb copy is limited to in-frame clones, with some not included. The top ten clones hold roughly 8.6% of a sample with more than 100,000 clones, over 60% of them seen once. The sequenced sample was PBMCs. The receptors come from a woman aged 35 to 49 in good health and CMV-seropositive.

The chain has TRBV18 and TRBJ2-5; perhaps TRBD2 as D (5 bases). This CDR3 contains 17 residues. V lost 3 bases to trimming and J lost 5 bases, with 22 bases between them. CDR1 KGHSH and CDR2 LQKENI come from the germline V gene. The CDR3, as DNA: TGTGCCAGCTCACCGGGTAGTTGGGTGAAGAGAGGGGAGACCCAGTACTTC. Translation gives CASSPGSWVKRGETQYF.

This chain links TRBV4-2 with TRBJ2-1; the match to TRBD2 covers 7 bases. Germline V CDR1 and CDR2: LGHNA, YNFKEQ. The ends lost 5 bases at V and 7 bases at J; junction bases unmatched: 11. This CDR3 is 15 amino acids long. Here the CDR3 reads CASSFRLAGMNEQFF. CDR3 sequence (DNA): TGTGCCAGCAGCTTTCGACTAGCAGGAATGAATGAGCAGTTCTTC.

The chain combines TRBV5-1 with TRBJ1-1; D gene unclear. Trimming cost V 4 bases and J 1 base, with 14 bases left between them. Germline CDR1 is SGHRS and CDR2 is YFSETQ. The CDR3 is 15 amino acids. The CDR3 bases are TGCGCCAGCAGCACCGACACTAGGACGAACACTGAAGCTTTCTTT. Translated, it gives CASSTDTRTNTEAFF.

This chain connects TRBV28 to TRBJ2-7, with D perhaps matching TRBD1 (6 bases). The CDR3 totals 14 residues. Germline loops: CDR1 MDHEN, CDR2 SYDVKM. V was shortened by 3 bases and J by 3 bases, with 12 bases between the two germline ends. This CDR3 reads CASSFGTLSYEQYF. The CDR3 nucleotides read TGTGCCAGCAGTTTTGGGACACTGAGCTACGAGCAGTACTTC.

The genes are TRBV28 and TRBJ1-2, with D possibly matching TRBD1 (5 bases). The V end lost 2 bases, the J end lost 4 bases, and 11 bases lay between the germline ends. The CDR3 loop spans 14 amino acids. CDR1 is MDHEN, CDR2 SYDVKM, per germline. The CDR3: CASSLGGNPYGYTF. CDR3 DNA: TGTGCCAGCAGTTTAGGGGGGAACCCCTATGGCTACACCTTC.

This sequence joins TRBV6-6 and TRBJ2-5; D call uncertain. Looked up from germline, CDR1 is MNHNY and CDR2 is SVGAGI (reference sequence). The CDR3 has 14 amino acids. Trimming pared 0 bases from V and 2 bases from J, leaving 7 bases between. For the CDR3, the DNA is TGTGCCAGCAGTTACTCTGAGTATCAAGAGACCCAGTACTTC. It codes for CASSYSEYQETQYF.

Worth noting for this clone: Germline and junction disagree at one end, which may indicate a read error. The V call is TRBV7-7, the J call TRBJ2-1, with D hard to call. Per germline, CDR1 SSHAT and CDR2 FNYEAQ (reference sequence). This CDR3 is built from 16 residues. The CDR3 coding sequence is TGTGCTAGCAGCCCCCTCCCGGTTAGCTCCTACAATGAGCAGTTCTTC. Its protein is CASSPLPVSSYNEQFF. Full variable domain (missing parts from reference TRBV7-7 and TRBJ2-1): GAGVSQSPRYKVTKRGQDVTLRCDPISSHATLYWYQQALGQGPEFLTYFNYEAQPDKSGLPSDRFSAERPEGSISTLTIQRTEQRDSAMYRCASSPLPVSSYNEQFFGPGTRLTVL.

This clone was counted a few times. The genes are TRBV19 and TRBJ2-2; 15 bases are a match to TRBD2. Trimming at V came to 3 bases and at J to 4 bases, leaving 6 bases not matched to a gene. The germline V gene encodes CDR1 LNHDA and CDR2 SQIVND (reference sequence). This CDR3 region has 18 residues. The CDR3 here is CASSMKGLAGGVTGELFF. CDR3 in DNA: TGTGCCAGTAGTATGAAGGGACTAGCGGGGGGTGTCACCGGGGAGCTGTTTTTT. The variable domain in full, completed from reference TRBV19 and TRBJ2-2, reads DGGITQSPKYLFRKEGQNVTLSCEQNLNHDAMYWYRQDPGQGLRLIYYSQIVNDFQKGDIAEGYSVSREKKESFPLTVTSAQKNPTAFYLCASSMKGLAGGVTGELFFGEGSRLTVL.

Concerning this clone: The same CDR3 also results from other DNA sequences found in this sample. The V gene is TRBV4-1, the J gene TRBJ2-2; TRBD1 matches at 7 bases. Trimming took 4 bases from V and 2 from J; bases not matched to a gene: 10. This CDR3 region has 17 residues. The germline CDR1 and CDR2 sequences are MGHRA and YSYEKL. This chain's CDR3 is CASSRSRRDSNTGELFF. The DNA for the CDR3 is TGCGCCAGCAGCCGATCAAGACGGGACAGTAACACCGGGGAGCTGTTTTTT.

The chain couples TRBV7-8 to TRBJ1-1; 7 bases are shared with TRBD1. The CDR3 totals 15 residues. Germline V gene lookup returns CDR1 SGHVS and CDR2 FQNEAQ. V shed 4 bases and J 1 base; nucleotides not matched to a gene: 6. This CDR3 reads CASSSDRAGNTEAFF. The CDR3, as DNA: TGTGCCAGCAGCTCCGACAGGGCGGGGAACACTGAAGCTTTCTTT.

CDR3 protein: CASSFGPGSGNTIYF. DNA for the CDR3: TGTGCCAGCAGCTTTGGTCCCGGGTCTGGAAACACCATATATTTT. The chain uses TRBV5-5 and TRBJ1-3; D is uncertain. The length of the CDR3 is 15 residues. The germline CDR1 and CDR2 sequences are SGHKS and YYEKEE (reference sequence). V lost 2 bases and J lost 1, with 10 bases in between.

This clone was seen a few times. This rearrangement joins TRBV6-5 to TRBJ2-5; 12 bases line up with TRBD1. The CDR3 contains 15 residues. CDR1 is MNHEY, CDR2 SVGAGI, per germline. V shed 4 bases and J 5 bases; nucleotides not matched to a gene: 5. The CDR3: CASSFGTGGAETQYF. The CDR3 DNA reads TGTGCCAGCAGTTTTGGGACAGGGGGCGCGGAGACCCAGTACTTC.

The V and J genes are TRBV5-4 and TRBJ2-1; tentatively, D is TRBD1 (7 bases). Trimming shortened V by 4 bases and J by 2 bases, and 13 bases separated the two germline ends. The germline gives CDR1 SGHNT, CDR2 YYREEE (reference sequence). This CDR3 spans 15 amino acids. The CDR3 coding sequence is TGTGCCAGCAGCCAGGGGGGAGGCGCCTACAATGAGCAGTTCTTC. It is translated as CASSQGGGAYNEQFF. Complete variable domain (other parts from reference TRBV5-4 and TRBJ2-1): ETGVTQSPTHLIKTRGQQVTLRCSSQSGHNTVSWYQQALGQGPQFIFQYYREEENGRGNFPPRFSGLQFPNYSSELNVNALELDDSALYLCASSQGGGAYNEQFFGPGTRLTVL.

In its sample, this clone was seen a few times. The chain has TRBV12-5 and TRBJ2-1; 10 nucleotides line up with TRBD2. CDR1 is LGHNT, CDR2 FRNRAP, per germline. The CDR3 loop spans 17 amino acids. V lost 3 bases and J lost 3; bases outside the gene matches: 8. CDR3 sequence reads: CASGFILPSGGYNEQFF. The CDR3 DNA reads as TGTGCTAGTGGTTTCATCCTCCCTAGCGGGGGCTACAATGAGCAGTTCTTC.

The chain carries TRBV27 and TRBJ2-5; 9 positions match TRBD1. Germline assignment: CDR1 MNHEY and CDR2 SMNVEV (reference sequence). J gave up 5 bases and V 2 bases, and 6 bases lay outside the gene matches. This CDR3 has 15 residues. CDR3 nucleotide sequence: TGTGCCAGCAGTTTAACGGGACAGGGTCGGGAGACCCAGTACTTC. This gives the protein CASSLTGQGRETQYF.

The J gene is TRBJ1-4, the V gene TRBV6-5; the match to TRBD1 covers 7 bases. Per germline, CDR1 MNHEY and CDR2 SVGAGI. With V trimmed by 7 bases and J by 7 bases, 9 bases remained unmatched. This CDR3 has 14 residues. CDR3 sequence (DNA): TGTGCCAGCACTTCCGACAGGGCGGGTGAAAAACTGTTTTTT. This gives the protein CASTSDRAGEKLFF.

This clone showed up just a few times. The V and J genes are TRBV7-9 and TRBJ2-7, with 8 bases identical to TRBD2. Looked up from germline, CDR1 is SEHNR and CDR2 is FQNEAQ (reference sequence). The CDR3 is 17 residues long. V shed 3 bases and J 2 bases; nucleotides not matched to a gene: 12. As DNA, the CDR3 is TGTGCCAGCAGCTTGGGTCTGATGCGAGCGGGGGCCTACGAGCAGTACTTC. Its translation: CASSLGLMRAGAYEQYF.

The chain carries TRBV5-1 and TRBJ2-7; 8 bases match TRBD1. The CDR3 has 14 amino acids. V lost 1 base to trimming and J lost 2 bases; unmatched junction nucleotides: 2. Looked up from germline, CDR1 is SGHRS and CDR2 is YFSETQ. The CDR3 spells CASSLWTGTYEQYF. CDR3 sequence (DNA): TGCGCCAGCAGCTTGTGGACAGGGACCTACGAGCAGTACTTC.

The chain has TRBV19 and TRBJ2-1, with 10 bases fitting TRBD2. The V gene's germline CDR1 is LNHDA and CDR2 SQIVND (reference sequence). The trim removed 6 bases at V and 8 bases at J, leaving 13 bases unmatched. This CDR3 comprises 16 residues. In DNA, the CDR3 is TGTGCCAGTAGACCTCTGGGGGGGACTAGCGAGTATGAGCAGTTCTTC. Protein: CASRPLGGTSEYEQFF.

The chain is built from TRBV6-1 and TRBJ2-1; 9 bases are shared with TRBD2. The germline V gene encodes CDR1 MNHNS and CDR2 SASEGT. CDR3 length: 17 amino acids. The V segment lost 1 base and the J segment 3 bases; nucleotides outside the gene matches: 7. DNA of the CDR3: TGTGCCAGCAGTGAAGTGGGGGTAGCGGGAGACTACAATGAGCAGTTCTTC. Residues: CASSEVGVAGDYNEQFF.

This chain uses TRBV28 with TRBJ2-1, with TRBD1 matching 10 bases. V gave up 6 bases and J gave up 2 bases; unmatched junction bases: 7. Germline V gene data show CDR1 as MDHEN and CDR2 as SYDVKM. This CDR3 has 16 amino acids. The CDR3 DNA is TGTGCCAGCAGACTTTCCGGGACAGGGGCCTACAATGAGCAGTTCTTC. Translated: CASRLSGTGAYNEQFF. Using reference TRBV28 and TRBJ2-1 for the parts outside the CDR3, the full variable domain is DVKVTQSSRYLVKRTGEKVFLECVQDMDHENMFWYRQDPGLGLRLIYFSYDVKMKEKGDIPEGYSVSREKKERFSLILESASTNQTSMYLCASRLSGTGAYNEQFFGPGTRLTVL.

The chain joins TRBV6-5 to TRBJ2-1, with D unclear. The CDR3 is 14 amino acids. Germline CDR1 is MNHEY and CDR2 is SVGAGI. Trimming cost V 4 bases and J 9 bases, with 16 bases left between them. In nucleotides, the CDR3 is TGTGCCAGCAGTTTTGCCGCGTTCTCGGGTGAGCAGTTCTTC. Its protein is CASSFAAFSGEQFF.

CDR3 DNA: TGTGCCACCAGCAGTGCCATGGTCGGGGTCAGTGAGCAGTTCTTC. Protein sequence: CATSSAMVGVSEQFF. The rearrangement uses TRBV15 and TRBJ2-1; weak D call: TRBD2 (5 bases). The CDR3 contains 15 residues. The V end was cut by 3 bases, the J end by 9 bases, with 18 bases between. The V gene's germline CDR1 is LNHNV and CDR2 YYDKDF (reference sequence).

In regard to this clone: Other DNA sequences from this sample encode an identical CDR3 as well. This chain joins TRBV7-8 and TRBJ1-1; 8 bases are a match to TRBD1. V lost 5 bases to trimming and J lost 1 base; unmatched junction nucleotides: 12. The CDR3 sequence is 17 residues long. The germline CDR1 and CDR2 sequences are SGHVS and FQNEAQ. CDR3 amino acids: CASSLGRGQGGNTEAFF. For the CDR3, the DNA is TGTGCCAGCAGCCTCGGACGAGGACAGGGAGGGAACACTGAAGCTTTCTTT.

The chain employs TRBV7-2 and TRBJ2-3; 12 bases match TRBD2. Trimming removed 5 bases from V and 5 bases from J; junction bases left unmatched: 8. This CDR3 is built from 16 residues. Germline CDR1 is SGHTA and CDR2 is FQGNSA. CDR3 bases: TGTGCCAGCAGCCGTTATCTAGCGGGGGGGGGAGATACGCAGTATTTT. Translation gives CASSRYLAGGGDTQYF.

This clone came up a few times. The V gene is TRBV30, the J gene TRBJ1-2; D ambiguous. Trimming took off 2 bases at V and 0 bases at J, with 7 bases between the two ends. CDR3 length: 13 residues. Germline CDR1 reads GTSNPN; CDR2 reads SVGIG (reference sequence). CDR3 coding DNA: TGTGCCTGGAGTCAACAGTCTAACTATGGCTACACCTTC. Encoded protein: CAWSQQSNYGYTF. Variable domain in full (rest from reference TRBV30 and TRBJ1-2): SQTIHQWPATLVQPVGSPLSLECTVEGTSNPNLYWYRQAAGRGLQLLFYSVGIGQISSEVPQNLSASRPQDRQFILSSKKLLLSDSGFYLCAWSQQSNYGYTFGSGTRLTVV.

The rearrangement joins TRBV5-1 to TRBJ1-2; 11 bases are shared with TRBD1. This CDR3 contains 14 residues. The V gene end was trimmed by 3 bases and the J gene end by 5 bases; junction bases not matched to a gene: 3. Germline V lookup: CDR1 SGHRS, CDR2 YFSETQ. The CDR3 region is CASSSGQGGYGYTF. In nucleotides, the CDR3 is TGCGCCAGCAGCTCGGGACAGGGGGGTTATGGCTACACCTTC.

J is TRBJ2-3 and V is TRBV5-1, with 8 bases aligning to TRBD2. Trimming took 5 bases from V and 3 from J; bases not matched to a gene: 2. Per the germline V gene, CDR1 is SGHRS and CDR2 is YFSETQ. The length of the CDR3 is 13 residues. The CDR3 DNA reads TGCGCCAGCAGGACTAGCGTAACAGATACGCAGTATTTT. Translated, it gives CASRTSVTDTQYF.

The V gene is TRBV7-8, the J gene TRBJ2-5, with D possibly TRBD2 on 6 matching bases. Germline CDR1 SGHVS, CDR2 FQNEAQ. V lost 2 bases and J 9 bases, leaving 22 bases between the germline ends. This CDR3 has 16 amino acids. In DNA, the CDR3 is TGTGCCAGCAGCTTAATCGGAAACGCCGGGGGTCGGGCCCAGTACTTC. Amino acids: CASSLIGNAGGRAQYF.

This clone came up a few times. V is TRBV7-4 and J is TRBJ1-5, with D perhaps TRBD1 (6 bases). Germline lookup yields CDR1 SGHVT and CDR2 SQSDAQ. Trimming shortened V by 0 bases and J by 0 bases, and 15 bases separated the two germline ends. This CDR3 comprises 18 residues. CDR3 loop: CASSLACRGRFSNQPQHF. CDR3 sequence (DNA): TGTGCCAGCAGCTTAGCTTGCAGGGGACGGTTTAGCAATCAGCCCCAGCATTTT.

The V call is TRBV6-5, the J call TRBJ2-5, with no clear D. The DNA end favors TRBJ2-7, so the J call may be wrong. The CDR3 is 14 amino acids. The V gene's germline CDR1 is MNHEY and CDR2 SVGAGI. CDR3 region: CASSYSPGAYEQYF. The CDR3 bases are TGTGCCAGCAGTTACTCCCCTGGGGCCTACGAGCAGTACTTC.

This rearrangement joins TRBV6-1 to TRBJ1-1; D might be TRBD1 (6 bases). CDR1 and CDR2 (germline): MNHNS, SASEGT. V was shortened by 0 bases and J by 2 bases, with 10 bases between the two germline ends. The CDR3 has 15 amino acids. The CDR3 loop is CASSEATGGNTEAFF. Written as DNA, the CDR3 is TGTGCCAGCAGTGAAGCGACAGGTGGAAACACTGAAGCTTTCTTT.